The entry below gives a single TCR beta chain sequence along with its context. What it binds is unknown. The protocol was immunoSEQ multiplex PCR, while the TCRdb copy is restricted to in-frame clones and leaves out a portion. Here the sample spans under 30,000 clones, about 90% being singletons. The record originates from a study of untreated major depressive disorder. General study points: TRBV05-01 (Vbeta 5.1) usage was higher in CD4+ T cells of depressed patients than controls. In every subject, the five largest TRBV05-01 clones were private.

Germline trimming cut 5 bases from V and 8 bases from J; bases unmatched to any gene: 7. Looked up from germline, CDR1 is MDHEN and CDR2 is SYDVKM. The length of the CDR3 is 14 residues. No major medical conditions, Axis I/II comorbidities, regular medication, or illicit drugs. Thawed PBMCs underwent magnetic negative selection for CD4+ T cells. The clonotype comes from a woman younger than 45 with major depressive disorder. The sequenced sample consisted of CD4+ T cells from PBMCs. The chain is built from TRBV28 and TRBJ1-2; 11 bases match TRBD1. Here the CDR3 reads CASSPGQGAKGYTF. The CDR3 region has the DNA TGTGCCAGCAGTCCTGGACAGGGGGCGAAGGGCTACACCTTC.